This T cell receptor (beta chain) was recovered during a study of T-cell memory formation after mild COVID-19. Whole-study results and caveats: The study found contracting CD4+ clones mainly in CM and EM and contracting CD8+ clones in EMRA. Whereas later expanders leaned CD4+, clones contracting day 15 to 85 showed a balanced CD4/CD8 makeup.

This clonotype turned up a few times. What it recognizes is unknown. A single record per CDR3 protein comes from TCRdb applying MiXCR to the 5' RACE reads. Here the sample spans fewer than 400,000 distinct CDR3 sequences, 10% to 15% being singletons. Trimming stripped 2 bases from V and 5 bases from J, with 7 bases between. The CDR3 consists of 13 residues. Germline CDR1 and CDR2: SNHLY and FYNNEI. The TCR originated in a man younger than 30 who had mild COVID-19 (a few samples of this study predate the infection). Cell type and time point are not known. This sequence joins TRBV2 and TRBJ2-1; no clear D gene. Sequencing was done on a sample of PBMCs or a T cell subset sorted from them (not recorded which). The CDR3 DNA reads as TGTGCCAGCAGTGAACTGGGAAACAATGAGCAGTTCTTC. It specifies CASSELGNNEQFF.